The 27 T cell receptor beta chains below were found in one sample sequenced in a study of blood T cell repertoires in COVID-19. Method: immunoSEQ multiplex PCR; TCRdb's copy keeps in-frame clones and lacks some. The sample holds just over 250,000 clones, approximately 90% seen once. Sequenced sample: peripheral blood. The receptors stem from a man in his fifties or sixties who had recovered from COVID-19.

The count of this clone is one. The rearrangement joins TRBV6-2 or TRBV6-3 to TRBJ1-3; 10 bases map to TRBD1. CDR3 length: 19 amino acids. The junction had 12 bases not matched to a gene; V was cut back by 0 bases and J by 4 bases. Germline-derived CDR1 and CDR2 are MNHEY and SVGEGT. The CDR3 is CASSYSITRQGAGGNTIYF. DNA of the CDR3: TGTGCCAGCAGTTACTCAATTACCCGACAGGGGGCGGGCGGAAACACCATATATTTT.

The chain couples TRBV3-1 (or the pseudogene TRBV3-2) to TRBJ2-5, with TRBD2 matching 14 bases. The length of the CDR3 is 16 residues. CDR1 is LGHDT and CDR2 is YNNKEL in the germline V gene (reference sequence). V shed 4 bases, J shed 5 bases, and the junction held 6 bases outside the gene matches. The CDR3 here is CASSPTSGGAGETQYF. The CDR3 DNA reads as TGTGCCAGCAGCCCGACTAGCGGGGGGGCCGGGGAGACCCAGTACTTC.

The CDR3 spells CASTRSRQGASNEQFF. The DNA for the CDR3 is TGTGCCAGCACCCGGTCGAGGCAGGGGGCGTCTAATGAGCAGTTCTTC. The chain uses TRBV2 and TRBJ2-1; 8 bases align to TRBD1. V dropped 7 bases and J dropped 7; count of bases not matched to a gene: 15. The CDR3 loop spans 16 amino acids. Germline V gene data show CDR1 as SNHLY and CDR2 as FYNNEI.

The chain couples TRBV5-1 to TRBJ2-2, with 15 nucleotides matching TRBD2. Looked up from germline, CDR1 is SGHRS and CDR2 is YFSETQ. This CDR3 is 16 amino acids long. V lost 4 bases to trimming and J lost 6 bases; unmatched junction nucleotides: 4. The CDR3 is CASSRTSGGVPGELFF. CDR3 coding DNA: TGCGCCAGCAGCCGGACTAGCGGGGGGGTCCCCGGGGAGCTGTTTTTT.

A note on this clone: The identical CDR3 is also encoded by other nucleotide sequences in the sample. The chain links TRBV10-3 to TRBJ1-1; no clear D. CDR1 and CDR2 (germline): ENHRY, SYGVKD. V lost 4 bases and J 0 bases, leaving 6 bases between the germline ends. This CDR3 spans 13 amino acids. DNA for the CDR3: TGTGCCATCAGTGGAGACATGAACACTGAAGCTTTCTTT. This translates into CAISGDMNTEAFF.

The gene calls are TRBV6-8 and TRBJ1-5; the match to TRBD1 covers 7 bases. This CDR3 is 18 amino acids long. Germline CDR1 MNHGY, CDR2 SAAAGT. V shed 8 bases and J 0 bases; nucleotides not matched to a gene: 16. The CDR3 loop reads CASSSRLLGQNSNQPQHF. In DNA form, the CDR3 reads TGTGCCAGCTCCTCAAGATTGTTGGGACAGAATAGCAATCAGCCCCAGCATTTT.

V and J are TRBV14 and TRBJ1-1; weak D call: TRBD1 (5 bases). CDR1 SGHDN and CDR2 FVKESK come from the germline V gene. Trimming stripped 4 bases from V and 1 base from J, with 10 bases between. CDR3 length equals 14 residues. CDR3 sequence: CASSLPGQNTEAFF. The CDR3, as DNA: TGTGCCAGCAGCCTCCCCGGACAGAACACTGAAGCTTTCTTT. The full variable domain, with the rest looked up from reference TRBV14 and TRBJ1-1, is EAGVTQFPSHSVIEKGQTVTLRCDPISGHDNLYWYRRVMGKEIKFLLHFVKESKQDESGMPNNRFLAERTGGTYSTLKVQPAELEDSGVYFCASSLPGQNTEAFFGQGTRLTVV.

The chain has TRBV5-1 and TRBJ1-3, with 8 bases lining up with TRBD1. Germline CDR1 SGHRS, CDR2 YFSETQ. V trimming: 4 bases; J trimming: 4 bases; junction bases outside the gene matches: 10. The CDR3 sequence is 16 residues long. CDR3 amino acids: CASSVGQGLRGNTIYF. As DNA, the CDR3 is TGCGCCAGCAGCGTCGGACAGGGCCTCCGAGGAAACACCATATATTTT.

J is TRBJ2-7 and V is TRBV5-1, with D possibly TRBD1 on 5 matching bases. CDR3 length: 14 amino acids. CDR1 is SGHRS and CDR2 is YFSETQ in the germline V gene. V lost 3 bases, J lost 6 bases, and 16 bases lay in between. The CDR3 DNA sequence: TGCGCCAGCAGCTCAAGGGGCCGAGGTGGCGAGCAGTACTTC. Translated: CASSSRGRGGEQYF. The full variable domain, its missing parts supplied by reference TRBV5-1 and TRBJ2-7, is KAGVTQTPRYLIKTRGQQVTLSCSPISGHRSVSWYQQTPGQGLQFLFEYFSETQRNKGNFPGRFSGRQFSNSRSEMNVSTLELGDSALYLCASSSRGRGGEQYFGPGTRLTVT.

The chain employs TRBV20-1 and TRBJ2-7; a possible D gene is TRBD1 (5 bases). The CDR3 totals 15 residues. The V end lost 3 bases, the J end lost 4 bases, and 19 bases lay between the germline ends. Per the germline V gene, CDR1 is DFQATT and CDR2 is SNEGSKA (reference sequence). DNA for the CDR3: TGCAGTGCTAGTGTTCAGGGAAAGCTATCTTACGAGCAGTACTTC. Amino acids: CSASVQGKLSYEQYF.

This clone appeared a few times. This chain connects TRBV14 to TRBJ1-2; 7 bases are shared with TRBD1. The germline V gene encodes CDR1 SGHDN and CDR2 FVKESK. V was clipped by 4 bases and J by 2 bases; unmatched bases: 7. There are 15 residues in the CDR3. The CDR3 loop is CASSPNQQGNYGYTF. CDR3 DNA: TGTGCCAGCAGCCCAAACCAACAGGGGAACTATGGCTACACCTTC.

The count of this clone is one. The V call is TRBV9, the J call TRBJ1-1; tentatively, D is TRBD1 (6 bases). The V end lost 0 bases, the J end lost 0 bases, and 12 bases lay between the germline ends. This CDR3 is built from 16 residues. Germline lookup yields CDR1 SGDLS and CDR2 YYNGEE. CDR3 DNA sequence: TGTGCCAGCAGCGTAGGTACTAGGGACATGAACACTGAAGCTTTCTTT. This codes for CASSVGTRDMNTEAFF.

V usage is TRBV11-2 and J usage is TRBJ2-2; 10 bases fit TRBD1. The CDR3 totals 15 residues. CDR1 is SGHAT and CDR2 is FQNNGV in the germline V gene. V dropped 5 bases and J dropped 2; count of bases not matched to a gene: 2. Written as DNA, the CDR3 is TGTGCCAGCAGCCAGACAGGGGGCAACACCGGGGAGCTGTTTTTT. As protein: CASSQTGGNTGELFF.

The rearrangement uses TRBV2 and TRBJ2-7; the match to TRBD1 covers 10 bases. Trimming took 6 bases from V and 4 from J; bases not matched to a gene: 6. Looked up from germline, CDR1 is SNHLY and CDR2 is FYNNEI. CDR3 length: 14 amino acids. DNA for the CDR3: TGTGCCAGCAGCGGACAGGGGGGTGGGTACGAGCAGTACTTC. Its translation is CASSGQGGGYEQYF.

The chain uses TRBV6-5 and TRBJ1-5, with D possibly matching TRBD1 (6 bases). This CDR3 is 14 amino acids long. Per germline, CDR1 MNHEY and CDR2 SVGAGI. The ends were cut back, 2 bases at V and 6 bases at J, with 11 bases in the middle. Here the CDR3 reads CASSYESRGQPQHF. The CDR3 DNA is TGTGCCAGCAGTTACGAGTCCAGGGGTCAGCCCCAGCATTTT.

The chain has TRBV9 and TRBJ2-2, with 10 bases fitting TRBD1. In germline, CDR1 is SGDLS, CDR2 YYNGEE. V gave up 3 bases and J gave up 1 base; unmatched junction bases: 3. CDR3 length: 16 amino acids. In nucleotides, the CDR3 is TGTGCCAGCAGCGAGTGGGACAGGGGGAACACCGGGGAGCTGTTTTTT. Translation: CASSEWDRGNTGELFF.

The CDR3, as DNA: TGCGCCAGCAGCCAAGGAGTTGCCGCCATGAACACTGAAGCTTTCTTT. It specifies CASSQGVAAMNTEAFF. The chain recombines TRBV4-1 with TRBJ1-1; D not certain. The germline V gene encodes CDR1 MGHRA and CDR2 YSYEKL. The CDR3 covers 16 residues. V dropped 1 base and J dropped 0 bases, with 12 bases sitting between them.

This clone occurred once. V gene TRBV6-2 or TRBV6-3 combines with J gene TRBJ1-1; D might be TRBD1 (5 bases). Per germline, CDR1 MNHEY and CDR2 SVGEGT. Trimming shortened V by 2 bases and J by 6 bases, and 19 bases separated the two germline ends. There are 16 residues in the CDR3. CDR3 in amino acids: CASSYPINSQGSEAFF. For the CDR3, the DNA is TGTGCCAGCAGTTACCCCATTAATTCCCAGGGCTCTGAAGCTTTCTTT.

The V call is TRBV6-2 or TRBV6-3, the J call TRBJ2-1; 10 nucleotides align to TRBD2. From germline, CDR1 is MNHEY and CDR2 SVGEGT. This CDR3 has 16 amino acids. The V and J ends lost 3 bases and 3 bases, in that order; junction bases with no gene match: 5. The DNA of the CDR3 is TGTGCCAGCAGTTATTTGGCTAGCGGGGGCTACAATGAGCAGTTCTTC. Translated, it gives CASSYLASGGYNEQFF.

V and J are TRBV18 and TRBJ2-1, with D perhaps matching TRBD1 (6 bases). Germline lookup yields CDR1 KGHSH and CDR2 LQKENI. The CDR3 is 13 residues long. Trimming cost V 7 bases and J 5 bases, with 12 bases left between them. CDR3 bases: TGTGCCAGCTTCAACAGGGCGGACAATGAGCAGTTCTTC. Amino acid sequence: CASFNRADNEQFF.

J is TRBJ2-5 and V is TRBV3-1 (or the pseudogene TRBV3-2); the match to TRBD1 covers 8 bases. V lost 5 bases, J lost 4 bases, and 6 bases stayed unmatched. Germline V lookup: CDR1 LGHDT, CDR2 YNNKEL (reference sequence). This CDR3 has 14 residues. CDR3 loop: CASSDGQGRETQYF. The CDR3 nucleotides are TGTGCCAGCAGCGACGGACAGGGCCGAGAGACCCAGTACTTC.

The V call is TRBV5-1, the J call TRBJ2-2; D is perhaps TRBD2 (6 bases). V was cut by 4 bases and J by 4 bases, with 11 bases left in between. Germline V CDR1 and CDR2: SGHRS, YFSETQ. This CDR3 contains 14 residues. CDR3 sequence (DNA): TGCGCCAGCAGCCGGGGACTCAGCACCGGGGAGCTGTTTTTT. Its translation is CASSRGLSTGELFF.

CDR3 in amino acids: CSVHRDRYNEQFF. In DNA form, the CDR3 reads TGCAGCGTTCACCGGGACAGGTACAATGAGCAGTTCTTC. The chain combines TRBV29-1 with TRBJ2-1; 8 nucleotides match TRBD1. Germline CDR1 is SQVTM and CDR2 is ANQGSEA. After removal of 5 bases from V and 4 bases from J, the junction contained 4 bases not matched to a gene. This CDR3 region has 13 residues.

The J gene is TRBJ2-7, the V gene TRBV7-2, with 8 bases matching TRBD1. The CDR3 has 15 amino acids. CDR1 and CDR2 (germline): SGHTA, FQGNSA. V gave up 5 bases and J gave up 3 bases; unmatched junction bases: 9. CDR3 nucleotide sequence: TGTGCCAGCAGCACGCCTCGGACAGGGTTCTACGAGCAGTACTTC. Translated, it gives CASSTPRTGFYEQYF.

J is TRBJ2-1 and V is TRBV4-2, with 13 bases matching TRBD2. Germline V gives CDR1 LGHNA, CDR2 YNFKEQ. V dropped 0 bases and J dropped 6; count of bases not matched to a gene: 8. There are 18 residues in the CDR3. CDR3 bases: TGTGCCAGCAGCCAAGAATCCCCACTAGCGGGGGGGCCCAATGAGCAGTTCTTC. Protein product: CASSQESPLAGGPNEQFF.

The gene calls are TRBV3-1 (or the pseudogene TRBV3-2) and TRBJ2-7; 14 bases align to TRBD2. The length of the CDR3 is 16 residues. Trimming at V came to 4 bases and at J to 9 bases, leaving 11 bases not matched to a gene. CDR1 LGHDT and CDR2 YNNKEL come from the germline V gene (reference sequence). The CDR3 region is CASSPSPTSGGVGQYF. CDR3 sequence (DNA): TGTGCCAGCAGCCCGAGCCCGACTAGCGGGGGGGTTGGGCAGTACTTC.

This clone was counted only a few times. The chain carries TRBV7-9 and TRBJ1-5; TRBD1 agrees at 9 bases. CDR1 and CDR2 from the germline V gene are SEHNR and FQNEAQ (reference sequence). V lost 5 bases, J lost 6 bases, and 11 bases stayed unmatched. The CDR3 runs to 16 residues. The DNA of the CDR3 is TGTGCCAGCAGCCATGGGGCAACAGGGGGCACTCAGCCCCAGCATTTT. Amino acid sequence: CASSHGATGGTQPQHF.